Listed here are 26 T cell receptor beta chains from one sample, sequenced in a study of a mutant IDH1 vaccine in newly diagnosed glioma (dated by TCRdb to 2020 to 2023). Library generation was performed with the immunoSEQ multiplex PCR assay. TCRdb took this table from immuneACCESS and kept in-frame rearrangements with V and J called. Such tables lack part of the clones; where checked against another copy, unresolved V genes explain under half of the gap, and the rest is unexplained. A total of over 50,000 clones appear in this sample, nearly 85% of them only once. The ten top clones hold 13% of the sample. Antigen specificity for these receptors is unknown. The time point label corresponds to: week 23, last vaccination. Every vaccine dose consisted of 300 ug of a 20-mer mutant IDH1 peptide in Montanide, administered subcutaneously together with topical imiquimod. The specimen comprised PBMCs, sampled from a glioma patient whose treatment included an IDH1 peptide vaccine. The receptors were sampled from a man younger than 30 with glioma.

The rearrangement links TRBV7-8 to TRBJ1-5; TRBD1 agrees at 7 bases. Germline-derived CDR1 and CDR2 are SGHVS and FQNEAQ. With V trimmed by 2 bases and J by 4 bases, 5 bases remained unmatched. The CDR3 has 15 residues. The CDR3 bases are TGTGCCAGCAGCTTACTCCCAGGGGGGAATCAGCCCCAGCATTTT. Its protein product is CASSLLPGGNQPQHF.

The chain couples TRBV6-1 to TRBJ1-5; unclear D gene. In germline, CDR1 is MNHNS, CDR2 SASEGT. Trimming pared 0 bases from V and 2 bases from J, leaving 11 bases between. This CDR3 has 16 residues. The chain's CDR3 is CASSEAAGIGNQPQHF. In DNA, the CDR3 is TGTGCCAGCAGTGAAGCGGCCGGTATAGGCAATCAGCCCCAGCATTTT.

The chain carries TRBV30 and TRBJ2-7; D call uncertain. Germline CDR1 is GTSNPN and CDR2 is SVGIG (reference sequence). CDR3 length: 12 residues. V dropped 4 bases and J dropped 5 bases, with 12 bases sitting between them. CDR3 protein: CAWTISSHEQYF. For the CDR3, the DNA is TGTGCCTGGACTATATCGAGCCACGAGCAGTACTTC.

The V and J genes are TRBV5-8 and TRBJ1-1; D is unclear. The CDR3 covers 14 residues. The V gene's germline CDR1 is SGHTS and CDR2 YDEGEE. Trimming took off 5 bases at V and 0 bases at J, with 11 bases between the two ends. The CDR3 loop reads CASSLRTVNTEAFF. The DNA for the CDR3 is TGTGCCAGCAGTTTGCGGACGGTGAACACTGAAGCTTTCTTT.

The chain has TRBV4-3 and TRBJ2-1; D call uncertain. The CDR3 has 15 amino acids. Trimming cost V 0 bases and J 1 base, with 7 bases left between them. Per germline, CDR1 LGHNA and CDR2 YSLEER. The CDR3 region has the DNA TGCGCCAGCAGCCAAGAGTCGGAATCCTACAATGAGCAGTTCTTC. It specifies CASSQESESYNEQFF.

The table lists this clone with a count of one. The chain joins TRBV7-2 to TRBJ2-2, with D perhaps being TRBD1 or TRBD2 (5 bases each). CDR3 length: 14 residues. Trimming cost V 5 bases and J 6 bases, with 13 bases left between them. Germline loops: CDR1 SGHTA, CDR2 FQGNSA. CDR3 DNA: TGTGCCAGCAGCCTTACAAGGGGAGCCGGGGAGCTGTTTTTT. This sequence encodes CASSLTRGAGELFF.

The chain carries TRBV7-9 and TRBJ2-7; D is uncertain. The CDR3 runs 13 residues. CDR1 is SEHNR and CDR2 is FQNEAQ in the germline V gene (reference sequence). Trimming cost V 3 bases and J 2 bases, with 8 bases left between them. CDR3 sequence: CASSFTSTYEQYF. The CDR3 nucleotides read TGTGCCAGCAGCTTCACCAGCACCTACGAGCAGTACTTC.

The V call is TRBV2, the J call TRBJ2-1, with 9 nucleotides matching TRBD2. From germline, CDR1 is SNHLY and CDR2 FYNNEI. V shed 3 bases and J 10 bases; nucleotides not matched to a gene: 13. CDR3 length: 16 residues. The CDR3 DNA reads TGTGCCAGCAGTGACTATGGCGGGGGGGCAGTAGACGAGCAGTTCTTC. This translates into CASSDYGGGAVDEQFF.

The V and J genes are TRBV5-5 and TRBJ2-7, with unresolved D. This CDR3 spans 13 amino acids. CDR1 and CDR2 (germline): SGHKS, YYEKEE (reference sequence). Trimming took off 1 base at V and 7 bases at J, with 12 bases between the two ends. CDR3 sequence: CASSLLPAAEQYF. The CDR3 DNA reads TGTGCCAGCAGCTTGTTACCAGCCGCAGAGCAGTACTTC.

This chain links TRBV19 with TRBJ1-5; maybe TRBD1 (6 bases). Germline V CDR1 and CDR2: LNHDA, SQIVND (reference sequence). The CDR3 extends over 13 amino acids. Between the trimmed V and J ends, which lost 5 bases and 4 bases, there was a span of 9 bases. CDR3 coding DNA: TGTGCCAGTAGTCCAAGGGGGAATCAGCCCCAGCATTTT. Its translation: CASSPRGNQPQHF.

This sequence joins TRBV6-1 and TRBJ2-2; D uncertain. The length of the CDR3 is 14 residues. Trimming left V 3 bases short and J 2 bases short, with 7 bases between. The germline V gene has CDR1 MNHNS and CDR2 SASEGT. CDR3 DNA: TGTGCCAGCAGTGATCTAAGTAACACCGGGGAGCTGTTTTTT. Its translation is CASSDLSNTGELFF.

The chain has TRBV7-9 and TRBJ2-2, with 7 nucleotides matching TRBD2. Germline V gives CDR1 SEHNR, CDR2 FQNEAQ (reference sequence). This CDR3 region has 15 residues. V shed 2 bases, J shed 1 base, and the junction held 1 base outside the gene matches. CDR3 sequence (DNA): TGTGCCAGCAGCTTACTAGCGGTGAACACCGGGGAGCTGTTTTTT. Its translation: CASSLLAVNTGELFF.

This clone has at least ten counts. The chain links TRBV19 to TRBJ1-5; D remains ambiguous. Germline CDR1 is LNHDA and CDR2 is SQIVND (reference sequence). CDR3 length equals 15 residues. V was shortened by 3 bases and J by 4 bases, with 13 bases between the two germline ends. The CDR3 region has the DNA TGTGCCAGTAGTATTACTCCATACACTAATCAGCCCCAGCATTTT. Translating gives CASSITPYTNQPQHF.

This chain uses TRBV7-9 with TRBJ1-2; 8 bases fit TRBD1. After removal of 1 base from V and 1 base from J, the junction contained 2 bases not matched to a gene. This CDR3 spans 15 amino acids. CDR1 is SEHNR and CDR2 is FQNEAQ in the germline V gene (reference sequence). The CDR3 DNA reads TGTGCCAGCAGCTTAGGGGGACAGGTTAACTATGGCTACACCTTC. Its protein is CASSLGGQVNYGYTF.

V usage is TRBV2 and J usage is TRBJ2-1; TRBD2 might be the D (6 bases). The V and J ends lost 3 bases and 13 bases respectively, with 25 bases between them. Germline CDR1 reads SNHLY; CDR2 reads FYNNEI. There are 16 residues in the CDR3. In nucleotides, the CDR3 is TGTGCCAGCAGTGAGAAGCGGCGGGACTTAATCACTTATCAGTTCTTC. Translated: CASSEKRRDLITYQFF.

The rearrangement uses TRBV12-5 and TRBJ2-5; 10 nucleotides line up with TRBD2. This CDR3 is 15 amino acids long. CDR1 LGHNT and CDR2 FRNRAP come from the germline V gene. After removal of 4 bases from V and 4 bases from J, the junction contained 6 bases not matched to a gene. This CDR3 is CASGSGLAEGETQYF. For the CDR3, the DNA is TGTGCTAGTGGTTCCGGACTAGCGGAAGGAGAGACCCAGTACTTC.

V gene TRBV7-3 combines with J gene TRBJ1-2, with 8 positions matching TRBD1. The CDR3 runs to 17 residues. Germline loops: CDR1 SGHTA, CDR2 FQGTGA. With 4 bases clipped from V and 1 base from J, the junction kept 11 bases outside the gene matches. CDR3 sequence (DNA): TGTGCCAGCAGCTCCGGGGCTCACAGGGGGAGTAACTATGGCTACACCTTC. Translation gives CASSSGAHRGSNYGYTF. Filled out from reference TRBV7-3 and TRBJ1-2, the complete variable domain reads GAGVSQTPSNKVTEKGKYVELRCDPISGHTALYWYRQSLGQGPEFLIYFQGTGAADDSGLPNDRFFAVRPEGSVSTLKIQRTERGDSAVYLCASSSGAHRGSNYGYTFGSGTRLTVV.

The table lists this clone with a count of one. The CDR3 spells CASSLRGGEQYF. The CDR3 region has the DNA TGTGCCAGCAGTTTAAGGGGCGGCGAGCAGTACTTC. The genes are TRBV27 and TRBJ2-7; D might be TRBD1 (5 bases). CDR1 and CDR2 (germline): MNHEY, SMNVEV (reference sequence). V was pared by 2 bases and J by 6 bases, with 8 bases between. This CDR3 is 12 amino acids long.

V usage is TRBV28 and J usage is TRBJ1-6, with 9 bases identical to TRBD1. Looked up from germline, CDR1 is MDHEN and CDR2 is SYDVKM. V lost 6 bases and J lost 10; bases outside the gene matches: 7. CDR3 length equals 14 residues. CDR3 nucleotide sequence: TGTGCCAGCAGGACGGACAGGGGATCGTCACCCCTCCACTTT. This sequence encodes CASRTDRGSSPLHF.

The chain has TRBV6-5 and TRBJ2-5, with 9 bases that match TRBD2. The V segment lost 0 bases and the J segment 1 base; nucleotides outside the gene matches: 3. Germline CDR1 MNHEY, CDR2 SVGAGI. The CDR3 totals 16 residues. CDR3 region: CASSYSSTSGQETQYF. CDR3 in DNA: TGTGCCAGCAGTTACTCATCGACTAGCGGCCAAGAGACCCAGTACTTC.

The chain employs TRBV30 and TRBJ1-1; 8 bases fit TRBD1. The germline V gene encodes CDR1 GTSNPN and CDR2 SVGIG (reference sequence). CDR3 size: 13 residues. V lost 3 bases, J lost 4 bases, and 4 bases stayed unmatched. The CDR3 protein is CAWSAGTGTEAFF. The CDR3 nucleotides are TGTGCCTGGAGCGCGGGGACAGGCACTGAAGCTTTCTTT.

The chain couples TRBV7-2 to TRBJ2-7; D unclear. Germline V gives CDR1 SGHTA, CDR2 FQGNSA. This CDR3 is built from 15 residues. The ends were cut back, 4 bases at V and 6 bases at J, with 19 bases in the middle. DNA of the CDR3: TGTGCCAGCAGCTCAAGTCGGAACGTGGGAACCGAGCAGTACTTC. Translated: CASSSSRNVGTEQYF.

The chain employs TRBV6-1 and TRBJ2-3; D not resolved. Between the trimmed V and J ends, which lost 5 bases and 2 bases, there was a span of 8 bases. This CDR3 is built from 13 residues. Germline V gives CDR1 MNHNS, CDR2 SASEGT. Written as DNA, the CDR3 is TGTGCCAGCAGTAGTAGCTACACAGATACGCAGTATTTT. Translating it yields CASSSSYTDTQYF.

This chain uses TRBV6-5 with TRBJ2-1; TRBD2 matches at 8 bases. The V and J ends lost 5 bases and 4 bases, in that order; junction bases with no gene match: 4. Germline-derived CDR1 and CDR2 are MNHEY and SVGAGI. This CDR3 region has 14 residues. In DNA form, the CDR3 reads TGTGCCAGCAGTACTGCGGGGGGTTACAATGAGCAGTTCTTC. Protein: CASSTAGGYNEQFF.

V usage is TRBV7-2 and J usage is TRBJ2-2; no definite D call. Germline lookup yields CDR1 SGHTA and CDR2 FQGNSA. V was trimmed by 6 bases and J by 11 bases, leaving 13 bases between them. The CDR3 length is 12 residues. CDR3 amino acids: CASRSTGGELFF. DNA for the CDR3: TGTGCCAGCAGGTCGACCGGTGGAGAGCTGTTTTTT.

The V and J genes are TRBV9 and TRBJ2-3; tentative D call: TRBD1 (6 bases). The CDR3 contains 14 residues. Germline CDR1 and CDR2: SGDLS and YYNGEE. Trimming left V 3 bases short and J 4 bases short, with 12 bases between. CDR3 bases: TGTGCCAGCAGCGCGGTACAGGGCGCAGATACGCAGTATTTT. Its translation is CASSAVQGADTQYF.